Listed below are T cell receptor beta chains from one sample, sequenced in a study of CD8 T cells in Susac syndrome. Via MiXCR, TCRdb re-called the immunoSEQ multiplex PCR reads, giving one row per CDR3 protein. The table has around 220,000 distinct CDR3 sequences, more than 85% seen once. Sequenced sample: CD8+ T cells from PBMCs. The receptors shown here come from a human donor with multiple sclerosis. The CDR3 runs from the conserved cysteine through the conserved F or W. The D gene is left open where the match is weak. Size is stated for part of the rows, as once, few or many counts, or as a class when the clone is expanded.

>once|TRBD1|TRBJ2-7|TRBV27
TGTGCCAGCAGTTTATGGGGACAGACCTACGAGCAGTACTTC
CASSLWGQTYEQYF
>NA|TRBD2|TRBJ2-1|TRBV7-8
TGTGCCAGCAGCTTACGGGCTAGCGGCTACAATGAGCAGTTCTTC
CASSLRASGYNEQFF
>few|TRBD2|TRBJ2-7|TRBV25-1
TGTGCCAGCAGTGACCCCAGCGGGGGGGCCTACGAGCAGTACTTC
CASSDPSGGAYEQYF
>NA|NA|TRBJ1-2|TRBV12-3/TRBV12-4
TGTGCCAGCAGTTTAGGGGTAGCCTACACCTTC
CASSLGVAYTF
>NA|NA|TRBJ1-5|TRBV19
TGTGCCAGTAGTGCTTGGGGACAAGGCAATCAGCCCCAGCATTTT
CASSAWGQGNQPQHF
>NA|NA|TRBJ1-1|TRBV5-1
TGCGCCAGCAGCTCGGAGGGCGGTGAAGCTTTCTTT
CASSSEGGEAFF
>NA|NA|TRBJ2-2|TRBV7-9
TGTGCCAGCAGCTCCCCTCTTGGGACTGCAGGGGAGCTGTTTTTT
CASSSPLGTAGELFF
>NA|NA|TRBJ2-2|TRBV9
TGTGCCAGCAGAGGTCTCGCGGCCGGGGAGCTGTTTTTT
CASRGLAAGELFF
>few|NA|TRBJ2-1|TRBV29-1
TGCAGCGTTGCCCTTTATATTGGGGGAGATGAGCAGTTCTTC
CSVALYIGGDEQFF
>NA|NA|TRBJ2-7|TRBV20-1
TGCAGTGCCCAAACCCACACGAGGGGCTACGAGCAGTACTTC
CSAQTHTRGYEQYF
>NA|NA|TRBJ2-1|TRBV29-1
TGCAGCGTAGTGGGGGGTACCTACAATGAGCAGTTCTTC
CSVVGGTYNEQFF
>NA|NA|TRBJ1-1|TRBV13
TGTGCCAGCAGCACGGGACGTAACACTGAAGCTTTCTTT
CASSTGRNTEAFF
>few|NA|TRBJ2-7|TRBV14
TGTGCCAGCAGCCAAGGGGCCGGGCACGAGCAGTACTTC
CASSQGAGHEQYF
>NA|TRBD2|TRBJ2-5|TRBV7-7
TGTGCTAGCAGCCCCTGGGGGGGGGTAGAAGAGACCCAGTACTTC
CASSPWGGVEETQYF
>NA|TRBD2|TRBJ2-3|TRBV12-3/TRBV12-4
TGTGCCAGCGAAGCGGGAGCCATTACTAGCACAGATACGCAGTATTTT
CASEAGAITSTDTQYF
>NA|NA|TRBJ2-5|TRBV13
TGTGCCAGCAGCTTACGTGGGAATTTAGAGACCCAGTACTTC
CASSLRGNLETQYF
>NA|TRBD2|TRBJ2-3|TRBV10-3
TGTGCCATCAGTGACGGGACTAGCGGGAGGTACACGCAGTATTTT
CAISDGTSGRYTQYF
>NA|NA|TRBJ1-2|TRBV9
TGTGCCAGCAGCGTAGCGCCAGGGGTGCCGACCTATGGCTACACCTTC
CASSVAPGVPTYGYTF
>NA|NA|TRBJ1-1|TRBV6-2/TRBV6-3
TGTGCCAGCAGTTCCGCGATGAACACTGAAGCTTTCTTT
CASSSAMNTEAFF
>few|NA|TRBJ2-2|TRBV4-2
TGTGCCAGCAGCCAAGTCGGCACCGGGGAGCTGTTTTTT
CASSQVGTGELFF
>once|NA|TRBJ2-1|TRBV13
TGTGCCAGCAGCCCCCAGGACAGCAGCAATGAGCAGTTCTTC
CASSPQDSSNEQFF
>NA|NA|TRBJ1-1|TRBV30
TGTGCCTGGACCCAGGGGTCCACAGAAGCTTTCTTT
CAWTQGSTEAFF
>NA|TRBD1|TRBJ2-5|TRBV6-6
TGTGCCAGCAGTTACGGTTTCGGGACAGGAGAGACCCAGTACTTC
CASSYGFGTGETQYF